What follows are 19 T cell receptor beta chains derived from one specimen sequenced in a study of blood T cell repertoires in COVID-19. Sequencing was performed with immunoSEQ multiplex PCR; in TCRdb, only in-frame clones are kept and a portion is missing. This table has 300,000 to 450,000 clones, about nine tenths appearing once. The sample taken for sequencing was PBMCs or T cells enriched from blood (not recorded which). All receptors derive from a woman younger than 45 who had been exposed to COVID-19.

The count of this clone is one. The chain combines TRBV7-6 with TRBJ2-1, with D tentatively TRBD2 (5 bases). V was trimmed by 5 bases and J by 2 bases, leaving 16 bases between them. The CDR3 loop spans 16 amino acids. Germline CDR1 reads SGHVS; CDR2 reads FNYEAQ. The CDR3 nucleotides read TGTGCCAGCAGCCGACGTACCGGGAATACCTACAATGAGCAGTTCTTC. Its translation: CASSRRTGNTYNEQFF.

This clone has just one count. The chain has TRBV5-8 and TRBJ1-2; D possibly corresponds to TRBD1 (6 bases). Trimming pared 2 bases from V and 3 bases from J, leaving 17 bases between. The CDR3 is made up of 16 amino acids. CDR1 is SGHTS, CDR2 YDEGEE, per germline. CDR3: CASSLGLRDTYYGYTF. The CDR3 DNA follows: TGTGCCAGCAGCTTAGGCCTCCGGGACACCTACTATGGCTACACCTTC.

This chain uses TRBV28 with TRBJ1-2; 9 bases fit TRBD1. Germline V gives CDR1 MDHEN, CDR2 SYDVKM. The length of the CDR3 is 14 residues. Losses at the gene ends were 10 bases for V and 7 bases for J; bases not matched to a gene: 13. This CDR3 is CAIQTPGQGSGYTF. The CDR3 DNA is TGTGCCATCCAAACCCCGGGACAGGGTTCTGGCTACACCTTC.

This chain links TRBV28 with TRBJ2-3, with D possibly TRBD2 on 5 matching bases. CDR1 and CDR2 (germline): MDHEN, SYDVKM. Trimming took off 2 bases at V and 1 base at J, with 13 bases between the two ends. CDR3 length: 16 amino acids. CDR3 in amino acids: CASSLPSVSGTDTQYF. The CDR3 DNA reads TGTGCCAGCAGTTTACCTTCCGTTAGCGGCACAGATACGCAGTATTTT.

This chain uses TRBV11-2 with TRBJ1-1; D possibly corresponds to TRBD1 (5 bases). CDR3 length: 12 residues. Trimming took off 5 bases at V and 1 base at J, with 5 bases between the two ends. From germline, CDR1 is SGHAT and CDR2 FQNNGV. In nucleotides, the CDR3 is TGTGCCAGCAGCAGGGGGAACACTGAAGCTTTCTTT. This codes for CASSRGNTEAFF. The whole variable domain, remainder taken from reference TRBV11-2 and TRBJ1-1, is EAGVAQSPRYKIIEKRQSVAFWCNPISGHATLYWYQQILGQGPKLLIQFQNNGVVDDSQLPKDRFSAERLKGVDSTLKIQPAKLEDSAVYLCASSRGNTEAFFGQGTRLTVV.

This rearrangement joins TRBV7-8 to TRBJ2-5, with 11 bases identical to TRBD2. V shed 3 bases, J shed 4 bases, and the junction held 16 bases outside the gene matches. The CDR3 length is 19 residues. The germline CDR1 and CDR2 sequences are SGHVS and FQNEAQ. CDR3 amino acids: CASSFVLAGLAVGGETQYF. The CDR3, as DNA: TGTGCCAGCAGCTTCGTCCTCGCGGGACTAGCGGTTGGGGGAGAGACCCAGTACTTC.

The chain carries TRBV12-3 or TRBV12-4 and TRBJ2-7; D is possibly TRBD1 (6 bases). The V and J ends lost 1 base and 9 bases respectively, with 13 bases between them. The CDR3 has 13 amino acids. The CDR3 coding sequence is TGTGCCAGCAGTTTAGTGGGGGACACCGGGCAGTACTTC. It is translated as CASSLVGDTGQYF.

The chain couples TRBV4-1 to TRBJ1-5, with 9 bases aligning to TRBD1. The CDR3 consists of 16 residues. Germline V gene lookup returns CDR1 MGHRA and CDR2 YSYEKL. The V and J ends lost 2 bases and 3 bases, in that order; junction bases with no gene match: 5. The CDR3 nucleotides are TGCGCCAGCAGCCAACTGGACAGGGGCCTCAATCAGCCCCAGCATTTT. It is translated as CASSQLDRGLNQPQHF.

The CDR3 loop reads CSVLTGGYTF. CDR3 nucleotides: TGCAGCGTTTTAACGGGTGGCTACACCTTC. The rearrangement uses TRBV29-1 and TRBJ1-2; the D is unclear. V dropped 5 bases and J dropped 7 bases, with 8 bases sitting between them. This CDR3 is 10 amino acids long. In germline, CDR1 is SQVTM, CDR2 ANQGSEA.

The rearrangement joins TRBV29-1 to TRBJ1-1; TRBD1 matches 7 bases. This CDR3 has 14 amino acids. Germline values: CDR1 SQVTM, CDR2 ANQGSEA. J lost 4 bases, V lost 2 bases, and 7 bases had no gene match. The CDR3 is CSVERGAGGTEAFF. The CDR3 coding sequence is TGCAGCGTTGAAAGGGGGGCAGGGGGCACTGAAGCTTTCTTT.

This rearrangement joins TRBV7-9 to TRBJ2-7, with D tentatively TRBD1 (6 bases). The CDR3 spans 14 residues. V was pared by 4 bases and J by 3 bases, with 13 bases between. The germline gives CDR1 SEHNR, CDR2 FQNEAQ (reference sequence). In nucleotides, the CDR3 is TGTGCCAGCAGCTCCCCGGGACATAACTACGAGCAGTACTTC. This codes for CASSSPGHNYEQYF.

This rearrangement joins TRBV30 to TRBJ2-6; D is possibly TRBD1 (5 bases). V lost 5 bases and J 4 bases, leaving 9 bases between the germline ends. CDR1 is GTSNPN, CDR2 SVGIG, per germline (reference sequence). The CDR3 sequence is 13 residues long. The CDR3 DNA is TGTGCCTGGGGTGGGGCCGGGGCCAACGTCCTGACTTTC. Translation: CAWGGAGANVLTF.

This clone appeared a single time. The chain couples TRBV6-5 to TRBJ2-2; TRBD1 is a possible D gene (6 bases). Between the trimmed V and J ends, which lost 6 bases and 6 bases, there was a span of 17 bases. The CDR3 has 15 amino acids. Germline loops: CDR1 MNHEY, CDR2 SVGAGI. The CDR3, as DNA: TGTGCCAGCAGCCCCTTTCTCACAGGGTCCGGGGAGCTGTTTTTT. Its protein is CASSPFLTGSGELFF.

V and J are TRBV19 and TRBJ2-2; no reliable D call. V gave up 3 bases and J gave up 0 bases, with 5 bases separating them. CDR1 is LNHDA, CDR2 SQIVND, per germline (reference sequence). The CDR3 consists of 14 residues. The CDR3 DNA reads TGTGCCAGTAGTATTAGCTCGAACACCGGGGAGCTGTTTTTT. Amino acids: CASSISSNTGELFF.

As DNA, the CDR3 is TGTGCCAGCAGCCAAGAACGGGTGACTAGCGGGGTCCAAGAGACCCAGTACTTC. It codes for CASSQERVTSGVQETQYF. This chain links TRBV14 with TRBJ2-5; 11 nucleotides line up with TRBD2. J lost 1 base, V lost 0 bases, and 7 bases had no gene match. Germline V gene data show CDR1 as SGHDN and CDR2 as FVKESK. This CDR3 has 18 amino acids.

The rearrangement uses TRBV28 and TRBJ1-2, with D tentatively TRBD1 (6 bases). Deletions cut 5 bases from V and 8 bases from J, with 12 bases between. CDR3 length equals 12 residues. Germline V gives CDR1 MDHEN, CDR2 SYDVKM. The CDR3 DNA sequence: TGTGCCAGCAGTCAATCGACAGGAGGCTACACCTTC. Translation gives CASSQSTGGYTF.

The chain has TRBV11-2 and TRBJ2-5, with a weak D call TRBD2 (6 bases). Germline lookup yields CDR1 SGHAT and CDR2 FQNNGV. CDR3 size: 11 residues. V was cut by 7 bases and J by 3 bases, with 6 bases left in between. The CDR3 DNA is TGTGCCAGCACGGGGGAAGAGACCCAGTACTTC. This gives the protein CASTGEETQYF.

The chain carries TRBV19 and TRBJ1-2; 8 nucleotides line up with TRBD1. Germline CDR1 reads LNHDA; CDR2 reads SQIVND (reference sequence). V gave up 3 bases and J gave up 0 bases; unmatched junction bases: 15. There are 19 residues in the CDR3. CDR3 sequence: CASSITSWQGARANYGYTF. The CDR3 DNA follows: TGTGCCAGTAGTATTACGTCGTGGCAGGGGGCGAGAGCTAACTATGGCTACACCTTC.

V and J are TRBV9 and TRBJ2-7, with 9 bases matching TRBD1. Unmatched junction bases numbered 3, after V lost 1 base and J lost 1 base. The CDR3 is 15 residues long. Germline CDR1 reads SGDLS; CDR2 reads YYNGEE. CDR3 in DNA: TGTGCCAGCAGCGTAACCGGGACAGGGTCCTACGAGCAGTACTTC. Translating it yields CASSVTGTGSYEQYF.